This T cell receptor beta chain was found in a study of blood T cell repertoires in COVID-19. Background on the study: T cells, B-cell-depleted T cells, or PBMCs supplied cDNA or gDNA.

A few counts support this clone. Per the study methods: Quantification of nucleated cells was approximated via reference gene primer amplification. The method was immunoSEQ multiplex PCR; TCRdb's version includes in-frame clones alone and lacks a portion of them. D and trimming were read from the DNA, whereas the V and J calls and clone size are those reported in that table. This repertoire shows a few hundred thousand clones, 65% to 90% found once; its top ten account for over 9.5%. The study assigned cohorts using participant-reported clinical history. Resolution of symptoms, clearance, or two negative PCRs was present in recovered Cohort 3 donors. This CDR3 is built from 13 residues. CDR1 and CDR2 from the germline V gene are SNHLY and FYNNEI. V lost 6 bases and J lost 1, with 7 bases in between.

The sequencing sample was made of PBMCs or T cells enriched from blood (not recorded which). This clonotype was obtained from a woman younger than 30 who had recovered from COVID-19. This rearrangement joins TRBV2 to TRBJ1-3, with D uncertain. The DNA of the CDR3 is TGTGCCAGCAGAACTGCATCTGGAAACACCATATATTTT. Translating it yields CASRTASGNTIYF.